A selection of T cell receptor beta chains follows, all from one sample in a study of early T cells in non-severe SARS-CoV-2 infection. From the 5' RACE reads, TCRdb called clonotypes with MiXCR, one entry per CDR3 protein. The sample has 55,000 or so distinct CDR3 sequences, more than 9% seen once. Input material: whole blood. These receptors were collected from an adult who was a healthcare worker with PCR-confirmed SARS-CoV-2 infection or an uninfected control (not recorded which). Both conserved end residues are trimmed from each CDR3.

>TRBV5-1
ASSSREDWNEQF
>TRBV6-1
ASSEFGASEAF
>TRBV27
ASSLSVNTEAF
>TRBV28
ACESGSSTDTQY
>TRBV20-1
SAPSGNEQF
>TRBV11-2
ASRDMGHAYEQY
>TRBV29-1
SVNQLPDTQY
>TRBV5-1
ASSSPDRGNYGYT
>TRBV20-1
SASVLAGAHEQY
>TRBV10-2
ATSELRGAGELF
>TRBV5-4
ASSTPDGVQY
>TRBV12-3/TRBV12-4
ASRAGTSGIYEQY
>TRBV5-1
ASSLTVRGQNGYT
>TRBV24-1
ATSKDSSYNEQF
>TRBV5-6
ASSLGPDLAQF
>TRBV9
ASSVSSSALYEQY
>TRBV28
ASSLMGSGNEQY
>TRBV3-1
ASSQRGVRAQY
>TRBV27
ASSPRQGMRTEAF
>TRBV28
ASTRAGFNTGELF
>TRBV20-1
SARTDLNSPLH
>TRBV12-3/TRBV12-4
ASSRPRAATNEKLF